These 10 T cell receptor beta chains were all obtained from the same sample, sequenced in a study of CD8 T cells in ankylosing spondylitis. Study-wide results and limits: A motif of eight highly homologous TCR beta variants was seen as apparently characteristic of ankylosing spondylitis blood.

No cognate antigen is known for these TCRs. TCRdb independently ran MiXCR on the 5' RACE reads; one entry per CDR3 protein. The sample comprises about 330,000 distinct CDR3 sequences, 8% of which are singletons, and approximately 14% rests with the top ten. Material for sequencing was blood, either unsorted or a sorted T cell fraction (not recorded which). All receptors come from a male donor with ankylosing spondylitis.

Ten or more counts support this clonotype. This sequence joins TRBV18 and TRBJ1-1; D unresolved. The CDR3 loop spans 13 amino acids. Germline V gene data show CDR1 as KGHSH and CDR2 as LQKENI. The V and J ends lost 6 bases and 4 bases respectively, with 12 bases between them. The CDR3 DNA reads as TGTGCCAGCTCCCCATTGGAGACCACTGAAGCTTTCTTT. This codes for CASSPLETTEAFF.

There are a few counts of this clonotype. The V call is TRBV29-1, the J call TRBJ2-1, with D possibly being TRBD1 or TRBD2 (5 bases each). The ends were cut back, 2 bases at V and 10 bases at J, with 15 bases in the middle. CDR1 and CDR2 (germline): SQVTM, ANQGSEA. This CDR3 has 13 residues. The CDR3 is CSVERGAGVEQFF. For the CDR3, the DNA is TGCAGCGTTGAAAGGGGCGCGGGTGTGGAGCAGTTCTTC.

The chain combines TRBV4-1 with TRBJ2-5; tentatively, D is TRBD2 (6 bases). The germline CDR1 and CDR2 sequences are MGHRA and YSYEKL. Between the trimmed V and J ends, which lost 1 base and 10 bases, there was a span of 13 bases. There are 13 residues in the CDR3. CDR3 amino acids: CASSQVGLGGQYF. CDR3 DNA: TGCGCCAGCAGCCAAGTAGGGCTGGGGGGCCAGTACTTC.

This clonotype was counted between two and nine times. The chain joins TRBV24-1 to TRBJ2-5; a possible D gene is TRBD1 (5 bases). Trimming took 1 base from V and 2 from J, leaving 10 bases between them. CDR1 is KGHDR and CDR2 is SFDVKD in the germline V gene. There are 15 residues in the CDR3. CDR3 DNA sequence: TGTGCCACCAGTGATTTAGGGGCCAGACAAGAGACCCAGTACTTC. Amino acids: CATSDLGARQETQYF.

This sequence joins TRBV2 and TRBJ1-5; D gene uncertain. The germline CDR1 and CDR2 sequences are SNHLY and FYNNEI. CDR3 size: 13 residues. Trimming removed 6 bases from V and 4 bases from J, with 10 bases in between. The CDR3 DNA reads TGTGCCAGCAGGGCCGGCCCTAATCAGCCCCAGCATTTT. Amino acids: CASRAGPNQPQHF.

This clonotype showed up just a few times. The chain couples TRBV11-3 to TRBJ2-1; 7 nucleotides agree with TRBD2. The CDR3 spans 14 residues. The junction had 6 bases not matched to a gene; V was cut back by 1 base and J by 9 bases. Looked up from germline, CDR1 is SGHNT and CDR2 is YENEEA. As DNA, the CDR3 is TGTGCCAGCAGCTTAGTTCCTGGCGGGAGTGAGCAGTTCTTC. Its translation: CASSLVPGGSEQFF.

The chain joins TRBV6-1 to TRBJ1-4, with D perhaps matching TRBD1 (5 bases). CDR3 length equals 14 residues. Germline CDR1 and CDR2: MNHNS and SASEGT. Trimming left V 6 bases short and J 7 bases short, with 15 bases between. The CDR3 protein is CASSPGEGIEKLFF. The DNA for the CDR3 is TGTGCCAGCAGCCCGGGAGAGGGGATTGAAAAACTGTTTTTT.

This clonotype has ten or more counts. The V and J genes are TRBV12-3 or TRBV12-4 and TRBJ2-5; no clear D. V was trimmed by 6 bases and J by 5 bases, leaving 7 bases between them. This CDR3 is 11 amino acids long. The CDR3 here is CASRNSETQYF. Written as DNA, the CDR3 is TGTGCCAGCAGGAACTCGGAGACCCAGTACTTC.

This clonotype was recorded many times. The gene calls are TRBV7-2 and TRBJ1-1, with a tentative D call TRBD1 (5 bases). Trimming cost V 2 bases and J 6 bases, with 16 bases left between them. Per germline, CDR1 SGHTA and CDR2 FQGNSA. This CDR3 contains 15 residues. The CDR3 DNA sequence: TGTGCCAGCAGCTTACAGGCGAGTTGGGACGCTGAAGCTTTCTTT. Its translation: CASSLQASWDAEAFF.

The rearrangement joins TRBV5-1 to TRBJ1-1; the match to TRBD1 covers 8 bases. This CDR3 spans 14 amino acids. Trimming cost V 2 bases and J 6 bases; bases outside gene matches: 6. The germline V gene encodes CDR1 SGHRS and CDR2 YFSETQ. The CDR3 DNA reads TGCGCCAGCAGCTTTAGATCGGGACAGGCTGAAGCTTTCTTT. It translates to CASSFRSGQAEAFF.